The 31 T cell receptor beta chains below come from one sample, sequenced in a study of T-cell memory formation after mild COVID-19. TCRdb reanalysed the 5' RACE reads using MiXCR and keeps one entry per CDR3 protein. The data contain roughly 600,000 distinct CDR3 sequences, 18% of them singletons. The sequenced sample consisted of PBMCs or a T cell subset sorted from them (not recorded which). The source is an adult woman who had mild COVID-19 (a few samples of this study predate the infection). Cell type and time point are not known.

V usage is TRBV24-1 and J usage is TRBJ2-3, with D maybe TRBD1 (6 bases). The CDR3 loop spans 14 amino acids. Trimming pared 4 bases from V and 7 bases from J, leaving 14 bases between. The V gene's germline CDR1 is KGHDR and CDR2 SFDVKD. CDR3 DNA: TGTGCCACCAGTGACACAGGGTCGGTGAATACGCAGTATTTT. Translated, it gives CATSDTGSVNTQYF.

There are a few counts of this clonotype. The rearrangement uses TRBV15 and TRBJ2-5, with TRBD1 as a possible D gene (6 bases). This CDR3 comprises 15 residues. The V end was cut by 6 bases, the J end by 3 bases, with 17 bases between. Germline CDR1 LNHNV, CDR2 YYDKDF (reference sequence). The CDR3 sequence: CATSLTGRSKETQYF. CDR3 DNA: TGTGCCACCAGTCTGACAGGCCGAAGTAAAGAGACCCAGTACTTC.

In this sample, this clonotype turned up a few times. V and J are TRBV23-1 and TRBJ2-4, with 8 bases fitting TRBD1. TRBV23-1 counts as an open reading frame of uncertain function. The J segment lost 0 bases and the V segment lost 4 bases, leaving 5 bases of the junction unmatched. This CDR3 spans 16 amino acids. The CDR3 reads CASSPGTGLAKNIQYF. CDR3 DNA sequence: TGCGCCAGCAGTCCCGGGACAGGTCTAGCCAAAAACATTCAGTACTTC.

The chain is built from TRBV12-3 or TRBV12-4 and TRBJ1-1; D uncertain. V was shortened by 3 bases and J by 0 bases, with 11 bases between the two germline ends. The CDR3 covers 15 residues. The CDR3 region has the DNA TGTGCCAGCAGTTTTGATGGAAGCATGAACACTGAAGCTTTCTTT. Translation gives CASSFDGSMNTEAFF.

The V call is TRBV24-1, the J call TRBJ2-2; D possibly corresponds to TRBD1 (6 bases). This CDR3 is 15 amino acids long. The germline V gene encodes CDR1 KGHDR and CDR2 SFDVKD. V lost 2 bases, J lost 4 bases, and 10 bases lay in between. The CDR3 nucleotides read TGTGCCACCAGTGATTACAGGGAGAGCACCGGGGAGCTGTTTTTT. Translation gives CATSDYRESTGELFF.

This chain joins TRBV24-1 and TRBJ2-1, with 9 bases matching TRBD1. In germline, CDR1 is KGHDR, CDR2 SFDVKD. Trimming took 9 bases from V and 4 from J; bases not matched to a gene: 3. There are 13 residues in the CDR3. This chain's CDR3 is CATSGQGYNEQFF. DNA for the CDR3: TGTGCCACCTCGGGACAGGGATACAATGAGCAGTTCTTC.

The count of this clonotype is one. The chain joins TRBV2 to TRBJ2-5; D ambiguous. Looked up from germline, CDR1 is SNHLY and CDR2 is FYNNEI. The length of the CDR3 is 12 residues. V lost 7 bases and J 2 bases, leaving 8 bases between the germline ends. The CDR3 sequence is CASTRPQETQYF. The CDR3 DNA reads as TGTGCCAGCACACGACCTCAAGAGACCCAGTACTTC.

In this sample, this clonotype turned up a few times. J is TRBJ2-3 and V is TRBV10-3, with 7 bases aligning to TRBD1. Germline CDR1 is ENHRY and CDR2 is SYGVKD. The CDR3 is 14 amino acids. V was clipped by 6 bases and J by 1 base; unmatched bases: 4. The CDR3 DNA reads as TGTGCCATCAGCTTCGGGACAGGCACAGATACGCAGTATTTT. It codes for CAISFGTGTDTQYF.

V is TRBV3-1 and J is TRBJ2-1; D might be TRBD1 (6 bases). The germline gives CDR1 LGHDT, CDR2 YNNKEL (reference sequence). The CDR3 length is 13 residues. The V gene lost 4 bases and the J gene lost 9 bases, with 13 bases spanning the gap. Here the CDR3 reads CASSPSGGGEQFF. CDR3 nucleotide sequence: TGTGCCAGCAGCCCCAGTGGGGGCGGTGAGCAGTTCTTC.

This clonotype was counted between two and nine times. The chain employs TRBV7-2 and TRBJ1-2; D remains ambiguous. This CDR3 is built from 16 residues. Germline V gives CDR1 SGHTA, CDR2 FQGNSA. V was shortened by 2 bases and J by 8 bases, with 21 bases between the two germline ends. The CDR3 nucleotides read TGTGCCAGCAGCTTACTCGGCGGTCACAGCGGTTCGGGCTACACCTTC. This gives the protein CASSLLGGHSGSGYTF. Full variable domain (remainder filled in from reference TRBV7-2 and TRBJ1-2): GAGVSQSPSNKVTEKGKDVELRCDPISGHTALYWYRQSLGQGLEFLIYFQGNSAPDKSGLPSDRFSAERTGGSVSTLTIQRTQQEDSAVYLCASSLLGGHSGSGYTFGSGTRLTVV.

The rearrangement links TRBV11-3 to TRBJ2-7, with D possibly matching TRBD1 (5 bases). The germline V gene has CDR1 SGHNT and CDR2 YENEEA. V was clipped by 5 bases and J by 0 bases, with 14 bases between them. The CDR3 is made up of 15 amino acids. The CDR3 loop reads CASSDAGQSSYEQYF. Written as DNA, the CDR3 is TGTGCCAGCAGCGACGCCGGACAAAGCTCCTACGAGCAGTACTTC.

This clonotype was found many times. The chain joins TRBV12-3 or TRBV12-4 to TRBJ1-2; D is perhaps TRBD1 (6 bases). The CDR3 spans 16 residues. The V end was cut by 6 bases, the J end by 4 bases, with 21 bases between. CDR3 region: CASSPKGGARGYGYTF. The CDR3 DNA reads TGTGCCAGCAGCCCGAAAGGGGGGGCGCGAGGCTATGGCTACACCTTC.

The J gene is TRBJ2-7, the V gene TRBV2; D is perhaps TRBD2 (7 bases). The ends were cut back, 10 bases at V and 3 bases at J, with 19 bases in the middle. CDR3 length equals 14 residues. Looked up from germline, CDR1 is SNHLY and CDR2 is FYNNEI. The CDR3 spells CATQRAGAVYEQYF. Written as DNA, the CDR3 is TGTGCCACCCAGCGTGCGGGGGCGGTCTACGAGCAGTACTTC.

This clonotype showed up just a few times. The chain combines TRBV5-1 with TRBJ1-1; D not resolved. Trimming removed 2 bases from V and 1 base from J, with 12 bases in between. This CDR3 is 15 amino acids long. CDR1 and CDR2 (germline): SGHRS, YFSETQ. The CDR3, as DNA: TGCGCCAGCAGCTTCCAGGTTGTCGGGAACACTGAAGCTTTCTTT. Residues: CASSFQVVGNTEAFF.

This clonotype was detected a few times. The rearrangement uses TRBV7-6 and TRBJ2-5; D is tentatively TRBD1 or TRBD2 (5 bases each). V lost 5 bases to trimming and J lost 2 bases, with 12 bases between them. This CDR3 spans 14 amino acids. Per germline, CDR1 SGHVS and CDR2 FNYEAQ. The CDR3 bases are TGTGCCAGCAGCGGGTGGGGGTTACAAGAGACCCAGTACTTC. Amino acids: CASSGWGLQETQYF.

This clonotype was observed a handful of times. V gene TRBV6-2 or TRBV6-3 combines with J gene TRBJ2-2, with no clear D. With 6 bases removed from V and 5 bases from J, the gap between germline ends came to 19 bases. The V gene's germline CDR1 is MNHEY and CDR2 SVGEGT. The CDR3 loop spans 16 amino acids. CDR3 in DNA: TGTGCCAGCAGGGACGGGTCGGGTGTACGAACCGGGGAGCTGTTTTTT. This codes for CASRDGSGVRTGELFF.

This clonotype was detected only a few times. The rearrangement links TRBV4-3 to TRBJ2-1, with D perhaps matching TRBD2 (6 bases). From germline, CDR1 is LGHNA and CDR2 YSLEER. Trimming shortened V by 0 bases and J by 8 bases, and 17 bases separated the two germline ends. This CDR3 has 16 residues. The CDR3 DNA sequence: TGCGCCAGCAGCCAAGATAGCGGCATAGAGGTCCATGAGCAGTTCTTC. This codes for CASSQDSGIEVHEQFF.

This sequence joins TRBV6-5 and TRBJ1-1; 12 nucleotides match TRBD1. The CDR3 covers 15 residues. J was trimmed by 4 bases and V by 6 bases; bases with no gene match: 6. Germline values: CDR1 MNHEY, CDR2 SVGAGI. The DNA of the CDR3 is TGTGCCAGCAGAACCCCGGGACAGGGGGCCACTGAAGCTTTCTTT. Translated: CASRTPGQGATEAFF.

This chain links TRBV6-5 with TRBJ2-2, with D uncertain. The CDR3 covers 12 residues. Germline V CDR1 and CDR2: MNHEY, SVGAGI. Trimming cost V 7 bases and J 3 bases, with 6 bases left between them. The CDR3 bases are TGTGCCAGCACCGGACACACCGGGGAGCTGTTTTTT. Amino acids: CASTGHTGELFF.

This clonotype was recorded at least ten times. This rearrangement joins TRBV7-9 to TRBJ2-3, with TRBD2 identical over 7 bases. The junction had 6 bases not matched to a gene; V was cut back by 5 bases and J by 1 base. Per the germline V gene, CDR1 is SEHNR and CDR2 is FQNEAQ (reference sequence). This CDR3 is built from 15 residues. In nucleotides, the CDR3 is TGTGCCAGCAGCCCCGGGACTACCCGCACAGATACGCAGTATTTT. Its protein is CASSPGTTRTDTQYF.

The chain uses TRBV5-1 and TRBJ2-7; 9 positions agree with TRBD1. The CDR3 covers 17 residues. Germline V lookup: CDR1 SGHRS, CDR2 YFSETQ. With V trimmed by 0 bases and J by 6 bases, 13 bases remained unmatched. CDR3 sequence (DNA): TGCGCCAGCAGCTTGGGAGCCCTGGGACAGGGAGGGGGCGAGCAGTACTTC. Residues: CASSLGALGQGGGEQYF.

This clonotype was picked up many times. This chain uses TRBV28 with TRBJ2-1, with TRBD2 matching over 9 bases. Germline trimming cut 6 bases from V and 8 bases from J; bases unmatched to any gene: 11. The CDR3 has 15 amino acids. The germline gives CDR1 MDHEN, CDR2 SYDVKM. The DNA for the CDR3 is TGTGCCAGCAGCCCCCCCAGCGGGGGGACCTATGAGCAGTTCTTC. As protein: CASSPPSGGTYEQFF.

This chain joins TRBV30 and TRBJ1-1; D is unresolved. Germline CDR1 reads GTSNPN; CDR2 reads SVGIG (reference sequence). Trimming took 1 base from V and 6 from J, leaving 9 bases between them. The CDR3 is 12 amino acids. The CDR3 DNA follows: TGTGCCTGGAGTGACAGTTGGCCTGAAGCTTTCTTT. This sequence encodes CAWSDSWPEAFF.

This clonotype came up a few times. The V gene is TRBV4-1, the J gene TRBJ2-7, with D perhaps TRBD1 or TRBD2 (5 bases each). V lost 0 bases, J lost 4 bases, and 13 bases lay in between. The germline V gene encodes CDR1 MGHRA and CDR2 YSYEKL. This CDR3 has 15 amino acids. For the CDR3, the DNA is TGCGCCAGCAGCCAAGAGAGAGGGGTAGGTTACGAGCAGTACTTC. The encoded protein is CASSQERGVGYEQYF.

The chain carries TRBV18 and TRBJ1-6; TRBD1 agrees at 12 bases. J was trimmed by 6 bases and V by 2 bases; bases with no gene match: 2. The CDR3 is 16 residues long. Per germline, CDR1 KGHSH and CDR2 LQKENI. CDR3 nucleotides: TGTGCCAGCTCACCAGGGACAGGGGGCAGTAATTCACCCCTCCACTTT. It encodes CASSPGTGGSNSPLHF. The whole variable domain, remainder taken from reference TRBV18 and TRBJ1-6, is NAGVMQNPRHLVRRRGQEARLRCSPMKGHSHVYWYRQLPEEGLKFMVYLQKENIIDESGMPKERFSAEFPKEGPSILRIQQVVRGDSAAYFCASSPGTGGSNSPLHFGNGTRLTVT.

The J gene is TRBJ2-1, the V gene TRBV12-3 or TRBV12-4; 10 bases are a match to TRBD1. V shed 4 bases and J 6 bases; nucleotides not matched to a gene: 6. CDR3 size: 15 residues. The chain's CDR3 is CASSSGTGVINEQFF. Here the CDR3 DNA reads TGTGCCAGCAGTTCCGGGACAGGGGTTATCAATGAGCAGTTCTTC.

The chain has TRBV18 and TRBJ1-6; 8 bases map to TRBD1. There are 18 residues in the CDR3. Unmatched junction bases numbered 7, after V lost 1 base and J lost 2 bases. Germline values: CDR1 KGHSH, CDR2 LQKENI. The CDR3 here is CASSPLRTGRAYNSPLHF. In DNA form, the CDR3 reads TGTGCCAGCTCACCACTAAGGACAGGGAGAGCCTATAATTCACCCCTCCACTTT.

This clonotype was counted a few times. The V call is TRBV20-1, the J call TRBJ1-1; D possibly corresponds to TRBD1 (6 bases). Germline assignment: CDR1 DFQATT and CDR2 SNEGSKA (reference sequence). This CDR3 region has 13 residues. V shed 7 bases and J shed 1 base, with 13 bases lying between them. The CDR3 here is CSGGWDTNTEAFF. In DNA, the CDR3 is TGCAGTGGGGGATGGGACACGAACACTGAAGCTTTCTTT.

The V call is TRBV15, the J call TRBJ1-5; a weak D match, TRBD1 (5 bases). V was trimmed by 6 bases and J by 7 bases, leaving 13 bases between them. The CDR3 is 13 amino acids. Germline V gene sequence: CDR1 LNHNV, CDR2 YYDKDF (reference sequence). CDR3 in amino acids: CATSRDLGQPQHF. CDR3 coding DNA: TGTGCCACCAGTAGGGACCTTGGGCAGCCCCAGCATTTT.

The V gene is TRBV5-1, the J gene TRBJ2-2, with D perhaps matching TRBD2 (5 bases). The V gene lost 4 bases and the J gene lost 0 bases, with 13 bases spanning the gap. CDR3 length: 16 amino acids. Germline CDR1 and CDR2: SGHRS and YFSETQ. In DNA form, the CDR3 reads TGCGCCAGCAGCCTCCCTAGCAGCTCGAACACCGGGGAGCTGTTTTTT. It translates to CASSLPSSSNTGELFF.

The J gene is TRBJ1-4, the V gene TRBV15, with unresolved D. The CDR3 is 15 amino acids. Germline CDR1 LNHNV, CDR2 YYDKDF (reference sequence). Between the trimmed V and J ends, which lost 0 bases and 0 bases, there was a span of 5 bases. In nucleotides, the CDR3 is TGTGCCACCAGCAGAGAGGGTTCAACTAATGAAAAACTGTTTTTT. This codes for CATSREGSTNEKLFF. Using reference TRBV15 and TRBJ1-4 for the parts outside the CDR3, the full variable domain is DAMVIQNPRYQVTQFGKPVTLSCSQTLNHNVMYWYQQKSSQAPKLLFHYYDKDFNNEADTPDNFQSRRPNTSFCFLDIRSPGLGDTAMYLCATSREGSTNEKLFFGSGTQLSVL.